The present entry profiles one T cell receptor beta chain with its context. This clone was seen at least ten times. Its antigen target is currently unknown. The record has no base qualities; no much larger clone is one base away. Read against the paper, the sample's time point label means: approximately 25 months on ibrutinib. Around 2 micrograms of genomic DNA were extracted from cryopreserved PBMCs for TCR beta library preparation. Longitudinal blood samples from CLL patients receiving ibrutinib monotherapy were subjected to high-throughput TCR beta sequencing. The patients took part in an open-label, single-center phase 2 trial of ibrutinib monotherapy. The data were taken from a study of cytotoxic CD8 clonotypes in ibrutinib-treated CLL (dated by TCRdb to the early 2020s). For the wider study: The cohort was composed of about 10 relapsed/refractory and about 16 treatment-naive patients; IGHV unmutated status was identified in some 17 patients. Responses were partial in 24 patients and complete in 2; after median around 66 months follow-up, around 14 stayed in remission and about twelve progressed. Patients were still on ibrutinib when every remission and progressive disease sample was collected. Cryopreserved peripheral blood mononuclear cells were collected before treatment, at response, and at either disease progression or sustained remission. An average of 255,043 productive templates and tens of thousands of productive rearrangements was obtained per sample. Longitudinal samples were obtainable from about 30% of the 86 participants in the trial. The response samples were drawn at a median of around eleven months into treatment, with a range of roughly 6 to 36 months.

Each clonotype received, on average, approximately 9.9x coverage in deep resolution sequencing performed on a MiSeq, where the target depth lay between 1 in 1 million and 1 in 200,000 T cells. TCR beta libraries were generated with the immunoSEQ hsTCRB Kit. Concerning the study's data processing: Data were analyzed with ImmunoSEQ Data Assistant and ImmunoSEQ Analyzer, with V, D and J genes assigned per IMGT definitions. Clonality, which ranges from 0 to 1, was calculated as one minus the normalized Shannon entropy of productive rearrangement frequencies. Only overrepresented clonotypes making up at least 0.05% of each patient's repertoire were included in the public clonotype analysis. Thirteen repertoires from age-matched healthy donors, obtained from immuneACCESS, served as clonality controls. TCRdb holds this immuneACCESS table with in-frame rearrangements only. Some clones are missing; in checked studies, unresolved V genes explain under half, and the rest has no known cause. The V and J calls and clone size are taken from that table; D and trimming were inferred from the DNA. This sample has about 92,000 clones in its table, and around 77% of those were observed once. The top ten clones comprise roughly 25% of the sample.

Germline trimming: 5 bases from V, 4 bases from J; junction bases outside gene matches: 7. In the germline V gene (reference sequence), CDR1 corresponds to MNHEY and CDR2 to SMNVEV. The CDR3 numbers 14 residues from cysteine through phenylalanine. Just the 42-base CDR3 DNA is kept, in frame starting at base 1. General study outcomes and caveats: At baseline, clonality was higher than in age-matched healthy donors and showed a strong correlation with circulating CD8+ T-cell counts. Public clonotypes were found to be uncommon and were observed to contract or remain stable during treatment; the increase in clonality was shown to reflect expansion of private clonotypes at ibrutinib response. Clonality rose at ibrutinib response, remained stable during sustained remission, and dropped back toward baseline at progression. Sampling times were not matched between sustained-remission and progressing patients, and lymph node repertoires were not studied.

The sequence came from a human donor with chronic lymphocytic leukemia. The sequence is built from TRBV27 and TRBJ2-5; 7 bases in the middle match TRBD1. The sample was PBMCs, taken after 24 months of ibrutinib treatment. The nucleotide sequence is TGTGCCAGCAGTAGCGAGAACAGGGGAGAGACCCAGTACTTC. Its translation reads: CASSSENRGETQYF.